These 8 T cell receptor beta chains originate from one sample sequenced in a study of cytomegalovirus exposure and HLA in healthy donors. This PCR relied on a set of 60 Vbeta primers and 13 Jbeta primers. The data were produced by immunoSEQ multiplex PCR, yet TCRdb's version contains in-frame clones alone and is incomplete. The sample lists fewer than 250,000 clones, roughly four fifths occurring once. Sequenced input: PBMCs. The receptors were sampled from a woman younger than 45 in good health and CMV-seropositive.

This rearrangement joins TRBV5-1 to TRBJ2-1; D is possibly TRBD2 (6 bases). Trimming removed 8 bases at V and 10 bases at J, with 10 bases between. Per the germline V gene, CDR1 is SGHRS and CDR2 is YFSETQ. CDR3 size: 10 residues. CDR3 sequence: CARGGPEQFF. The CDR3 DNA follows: TGCGCCAGGGGAGGCCCCGAGCAGTTCTTC.

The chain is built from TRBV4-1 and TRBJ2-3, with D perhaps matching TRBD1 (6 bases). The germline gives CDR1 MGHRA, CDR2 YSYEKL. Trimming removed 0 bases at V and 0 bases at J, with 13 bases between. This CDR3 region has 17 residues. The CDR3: CASSQDPPGTSTDTQYF. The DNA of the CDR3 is TGCGCCAGCAGCCAAGATCCCCCAGGGACAAGCACAGATACGCAGTATTTT.

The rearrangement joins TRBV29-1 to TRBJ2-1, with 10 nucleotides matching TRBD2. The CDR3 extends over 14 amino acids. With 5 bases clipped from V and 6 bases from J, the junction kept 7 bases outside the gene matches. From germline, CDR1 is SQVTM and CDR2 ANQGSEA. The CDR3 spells CSVLLLAGRNEQFF. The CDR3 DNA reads TGCAGCGTTTTATTACTAGCGGGGCGCAATGAGCAGTTCTTC.

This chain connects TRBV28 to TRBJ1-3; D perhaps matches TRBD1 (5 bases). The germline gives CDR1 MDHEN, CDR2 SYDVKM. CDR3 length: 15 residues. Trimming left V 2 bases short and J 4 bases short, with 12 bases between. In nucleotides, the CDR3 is TGTGCCAGCAGTTTAAGGGCAGGGTGGGGAAACACCATATATTTT. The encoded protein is CASSLRAGWGNTIYF.

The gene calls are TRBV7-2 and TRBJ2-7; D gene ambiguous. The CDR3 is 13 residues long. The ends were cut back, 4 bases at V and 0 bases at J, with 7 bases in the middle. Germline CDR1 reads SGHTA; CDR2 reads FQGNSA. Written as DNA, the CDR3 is TGTGCCAGCAGCTCCTCCTACTCCTACGAGCAGTACTTC. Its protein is CASSSSYSYEQYF.

The CDR3 protein is CASSLFPGQGYEQYF. Here the CDR3 DNA reads TGTGCCAGCAGCTTATTCCCGGGACAGGGTTACGAGCAGTACTTC. The chain recombines TRBV7-2 with TRBJ2-7; 9 bases align to TRBD1. CDR3 size: 15 residues. J was trimmed by 4 bases and V by 2 bases; bases with no gene match: 6. Germline V gives CDR1 SGHTA, CDR2 FQGNSA. Together with reference TRBV7-2 and TRBJ2-7, the CDR3 gives the full variable domain: GAGVSQSPSNKVTEKGKDVELRCDPISGHTALYWYRQSLGQGLEFLIYFQGNSAPDKSGLPSDRFSAERTGGSVSTLTIQRTQQEDSAVYLCASSLFPGQGYEQYFGPGTRLTVT.

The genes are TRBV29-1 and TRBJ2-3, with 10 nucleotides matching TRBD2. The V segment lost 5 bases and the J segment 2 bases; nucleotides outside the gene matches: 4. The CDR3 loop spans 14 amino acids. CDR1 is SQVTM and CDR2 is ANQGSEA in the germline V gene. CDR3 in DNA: TGCAGCGTTCCGCTAGCGGGGGTCACAGATACGCAGTATTTT. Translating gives CSVPLAGVTDTQYF.

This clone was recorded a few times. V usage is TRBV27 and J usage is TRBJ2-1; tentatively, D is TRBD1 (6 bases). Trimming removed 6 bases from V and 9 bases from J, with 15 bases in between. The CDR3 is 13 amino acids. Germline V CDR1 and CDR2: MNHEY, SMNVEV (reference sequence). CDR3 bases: TGTGCCAGCAGCCCCGGGACAACGGGTGAGCAGTTCTTC. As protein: CASSPGTTGEQFF.